This T cell receptor beta chain is drawn from a study of vaccination and CD4 T cells after COVID-19. Study details: Convalescent individuals exhibited SARS-CoV-2 positivity on nasal swab PCR, with fewer than 10 mild and one severe presentation. Six males and four females, two Hispanic, made up the convalescents. Investigators took post-vaccine samples a median about 65 days after dose two, within a range of 14 to 241.

Turning to this clonotype: Its cognate antigen is unknown.

V lost 0 bases and J lost 1, with 6 bases in between. This CDR3 comprises 13 residues. Germline assignment: CDR1 GTSNPN and CDR2 SVGIG (reference sequence). Treatment meaning: roughly 10-day PBMC culture with coronavirus spike peptide pools or control peptides (ViraFEST assay). Sequence data for DNA of cultured CD4+ T cells were generated by the Oncomine TCR Beta short-read assay. TCRdb recomputed calls from the PCR reads with MiXCR, one row per CDR3 protein. Seen here are about 11,000 distinct CDR3 sequences, roughly half observed once, and the top ten hold less than 10%. Material: CD4+ T cells from blood, cultured in vitro. The chain joins TRBV30 to TRBJ1-1; D remains unclear. This sequence originates from a human donor who had recovered from COVID-19. The CDR3 nucleotides are TGTGCCTGGAGTGTACGGTGGAACACTGAAGCTTTCTTT. Translation: CAWSVRWNTEAFF.